The 29 T cell receptor beta chains below all came from one sample that was sequenced in a study of blood T cell repertoires in COVID-19. TCRdb's copy holds only in-frame clones and misses some; the assay was immunoSEQ multiplex PCR. The sample carries 390,000 or so clones, 70% to 90% recorded once. Material: peripheral blood. Receptors originate from a woman between 25 and 40 years old with COVID-19, enrolled during active disease.

The chain recombines TRBV4-1 with TRBJ2-7, with 11 bases fitting TRBD2. J gave up 1 base and V 2 bases, and 4 bases lay outside the gene matches. This CDR3 has 16 amino acids. In germline, CDR1 is MGHRA, CDR2 YSYEKL. This chain's CDR3 is CASSQRGTSGSYEQYF. The CDR3 region has the DNA TGCGCCAGCAGCCAACGCGGGACTAGCGGTTCCTACGAGCAGTACTTC.

This rearrangement joins TRBV6-1 to TRBJ2-5; D perhaps matches TRBD1 (6 bases). This CDR3 is built from 14 residues. Germline values: CDR1 MNHNS, CDR2 SASEGT. V was clipped by 2 bases and J by 4 bases, with 11 bases between them. CDR3 sequence (DNA): TGTGCCAGCAGTGAAAGTGACAGGCGAGAGACCCAGTACTTC. This encodes CASSESDRRETQYF.

The chain links TRBV5-5 to TRBJ2-1; TRBD2 is a possible D gene (5 bases). CDR1 and CDR2 (germline): SGHKS, YYEKEE (reference sequence). This CDR3 is built from 13 residues. The V end was cut by 6 bases, the J end by 5 bases, with 12 bases between. CDR3 in amino acids: CASTVLADNEQFF. CDR3 DNA sequence: TGTGCCAGCACCGTTCTAGCAGACAATGAGCAGTTCTTC. Combining the CDR3 with reference TRBV5-5 and TRBJ2-1 gives the whole variable domain DAGVTQSPTHLIKTRGQQVTLRCSPISGHKSVSWYQQVLGQGPQFIFQYYEKEERGRGNFPDRFSARQFPNYSSELNVNALLLGDSALYLCASTVLADNEQFFGPGTRLTVL.

The gene calls are TRBV5-1 and TRBJ1-4, with a tentative D call TRBD1 (5 bases). V was shortened by 4 bases and J by 7 bases, with 17 bases between the two germline ends. The CDR3 extends over 15 amino acids. The germline CDR1 and CDR2 sequences are SGHRS and YFSETQ. The DNA of the CDR3 is TGCGCCAGCAGCCGAGGCCAGGGAGGCAGTGAAAAACTGTTTTTT. It encodes CASSRGQGGSEKLFF.

The CDR3 nucleotides read TGTGCCAGCAGTCCTCGAGCGAGGTCTCAGCCCCAGCATTTT. Protein product: CASSPRARSQPQHF. The gene calls are TRBV2 and TRBJ1-5; D gene uncertain. Trimming pared 5 bases from V and 6 bases from J, leaving 14 bases between. CDR1 and CDR2 from the germline V gene are SNHLY and FYNNEI. The CDR3 length is 14 residues.

J is TRBJ1-4 and V is TRBV5-1, with TRBD1 matching 8 bases. Germline V CDR1 and CDR2: SGHRS, YFSETQ. The CDR3 consists of 13 residues. V was clipped by 4 bases and J by 8 bases; unmatched bases: 4. CDR3 bases: TGCGCCAGCAGCCGGGACAGGAGGGAAAAACTGTTTTTT. Protein: CASSRDRREKLFF.

The chain couples TRBV9 to TRBJ2-5; no definite D call. CDR1 and CDR2 (germline): SGDLS, YYNGEE. The CDR3 consists of 14 residues. V was pared by 2 bases and J by 0 bases, with 8 bases between. In nucleotides, the CDR3 is TGTGCCAGCAGCGTCTCCCAGTACCAAGAGACCCAGTACTTC. This gives the protein CASSVSQYQETQYF.

The chain is built from TRBV6-5 and TRBJ2-7; 11 positions match TRBD1. The CDR3 has 13 amino acids. Germline trimming cut 6 bases from V and 6 bases from J; bases unmatched to any gene: 4. In germline, CDR1 is MNHEY, CDR2 SVGAGI. This chain's CDR3 is CASRTGTGGEQYF. DNA of the CDR3: TGTGCCAGCAGAACCGGGACAGGGGGCGAGCAGTACTTC.

The chain recombines TRBV2 with TRBJ2-3, with 12 positions matching TRBD2. V dropped 7 bases and J dropped 4; count of bases not matched to a gene: 6. This CDR3 has 15 residues. From germline, CDR1 is SNHLY and CDR2 FYNNEI. This CDR3 is CASKTSGRLSDTQYF. The CDR3 DNA follows: TGTGCCAGCAAAACTAGCGGGAGGTTGTCAGATACGCAGTATTTT.

The chain joins TRBV2 to TRBJ1-6; no firm D call. V gave up 7 bases and J gave up 6 bases, with 16 bases separating them. Germline CDR1 reads SNHLY; CDR2 reads FYNNEI. There are 15 residues in the CDR3. Here the CDR3 reads CASIMTGERNSPLHF. CDR3 in DNA: TGTGCCAGCATAATGACTGGAGAGCGTAATTCACCCCTCCACTTT.

The V call is TRBV19, the J call TRBJ2-7; 8 nucleotides align to TRBD1. This CDR3 has 15 amino acids. Germline assignment: CDR1 LNHDA and CDR2 SQIVND (reference sequence). J lost 0 bases, V lost 3 bases, and 4 bases had no gene match. The CDR3 region is CASSIRQGSSYEQYF. CDR3 DNA sequence: TGTGCCAGTAGTATCCGACAGGGGAGCTCCTACGAGCAGTACTTC.

The genes are TRBV2 and TRBJ2-2; the match to TRBD2 covers 10 bases. Trimming at V came to 7 bases and at J to 6 bases, leaving 5 bases not matched to a gene. The germline CDR1 and CDR2 sequences are SNHLY and FYNNEI. The CDR3 extends over 14 amino acids. The CDR3 protein is CASKEREGPGELFF. The CDR3 DNA is TGTGCCAGCAAAGAGCGGGAGGGCCCCGGGGAGCTGTTTTTT.

In DNA form, the CDR3 reads TGCGCCAGCAGCCAAGTGGTGGGAGTTGCCGGGGAGCTGTTTTTT. Translating gives CASSQVVGVAGELFF. The chain couples TRBV4-1 to TRBJ2-2; D is perhaps TRBD2 (5 bases). V was cut by 1 base and J by 6 bases, with 12 bases left in between. Germline V lookup: CDR1 MGHRA, CDR2 YSYEKL. This CDR3 is built from 15 residues.

The V gene is TRBV27, the J gene TRBJ2-7, with TRBD2 matching over 9 bases. CDR1 is MNHEY and CDR2 is SMNVEV in the germline V gene (reference sequence). This CDR3 comprises 11 residues. Losses at the gene ends were 8 bases for V and 7 bases for J; bases not matched to a gene: 3. This CDR3 is CASGTSWEQYF. CDR3 in DNA: TGTGCCAGCGGGACTAGCTGGGAGCAGTACTTC.

The J gene is TRBJ2-5, the V gene TRBV7-2, with 8 bases matching TRBD1. This CDR3 has 15 residues. The V gene end was trimmed by 5 bases and the J gene end by 5 bases; junction bases not matched to a gene: 10. Germline V gene data show CDR1 as SGHTA and CDR2 as FQGNSA. The CDR3 loop is CASSPGQGEKETQYF. The CDR3 coding sequence is TGTGCCAGCAGCCCCGGACAGGGAGAGAAGGAGACCCAGTACTTC.

In its sample, this clone was seen a few times. This chain uses TRBV6-5 with TRBJ1-6, with 8 positions matching TRBD1. The germline gives CDR1 MNHEY, CDR2 SVGAGI. CDR3 length: 14 residues. V was clipped by 6 bases and J by 10 bases; unmatched bases: 8. The CDR3 protein is CASRLGTGGSPLHF. Written as DNA, the CDR3 is TGTGCCAGCAGGCTGGGGACAGGAGGGTCACCCCTCCACTTT.

The V call is TRBV11-2, the J call TRBJ2-7; 7 bases match TRBD2. In germline, CDR1 is SGHAT, CDR2 FQNNGV. CDR3 length: 15 amino acids. The ends lost 7 bases at V and 1 base at J; junction bases unmatched: 10. The DNA of the CDR3 is TGTGCCAGCATCGTCTCGCCTAGCGGTTCCTACGAGCAGTACTTC. Protein product: CASIVSPSGSYEQYF.

The V call is TRBV28, the J call TRBJ1-5; TRBD1 agrees at 7 bases. With 5 bases clipped from V and 9 bases from J, the junction kept 10 bases outside the gene matches. Germline V gene data show CDR1 as MDHEN and CDR2 as SYDVKM. CDR3 size: 14 residues. CDR3 DNA sequence: TGTGCCAGCAGTGTGGGACAGCAGAATGTGCCCCAGCATTTT. Translating gives CASSVGQQNVPQHF.

V and J are TRBV7-2 and TRBJ2-5, with TRBD1 matching 10 bases. The junction had 4 bases not matched to a gene; V was cut back by 3 bases and J by 3 bases. Germline V gene lookup returns CDR1 SGHTA and CDR2 FQGNSA. CDR3 length: 15 residues. The DNA of the CDR3 is TGTGCCAGCAGCTTGGCCGGGACAGGGGAAGAGACCCAGTACTTC. This translates into CASSLAGTGEETQYF. Supplemented by reference TRBV7-2 and TRBJ2-5, the full variable domain reads GAGVSQSPSNKVTEKGKDVELRCDPISGHTALYWYRQSLGQGLEFLIYFQGNSAPDKSGLPSDRFSAERTGGSVSTLTIQRTQQEDSAVYLCASSLAGTGEETQYFGPGTRLLVL.

This chain uses TRBV6-5 with TRBJ2-5; a weak D match, TRBD2 (6 bases). The germline V and J ends were trimmed by 11 bases and 5 bases, with 15 bases remaining between them. Germline CDR1 reads MNHEY; CDR2 reads SVGAGI. The CDR3 runs to 12 residues. CDR3: CAGTHAGETQYF. In nucleotides, the CDR3 is TGTGCCGGGACTCATGCTGGGGAGACCCAGTACTTC.

This chain joins TRBV4-1 and TRBJ2-7; maybe TRBD2 (5 bases). The V gene lost 4 bases and the J gene lost 3 bases, with 10 bases spanning the gap. The CDR3 is 13 amino acids. Germline V gene sequence: CDR1 MGHRA, CDR2 YSYEKL. The CDR3 region has the DNA TGCGCCAGCAGCCTCACGAGGGACTACGAGCAGTACTTC. Amino acids: CASSLTRDYEQYF.

This clone was observed a single time. The chain carries TRBV10-3 and TRBJ2-5; 7 bases fit TRBD2. The ends lost 0 bases at V and 3 bases at J; junction bases unmatched: 10. Germline-derived CDR1 and CDR2 are ENHRY and SYGVKD. The CDR3 length is 17 residues. Here the CDR3 DNA reads TGTGCCATCAGTGAGTCTCGCAGCGTACTAGCGAAAGAGACCCAGTACTTC. Its translation: CAISESRSVLAKETQYF.

The gene calls are TRBV3-1 (or the pseudogene TRBV3-2) and TRBJ2-7, with 9 bases aligning to TRBD2. The germline V gene encodes CDR1 LGHDT and CDR2 YNNKEL (reference sequence). V was pared by 0 bases and J by 6 bases, with 6 bases of the junction left unmatched. The CDR3 contains 15 residues. CDR3 nucleotides: TGTGCCAGCAGCCAAGATGTAGCGGGAGTATCCGAGCAGTACTTC. As protein: CASSQDVAGVSEQYF.

The CDR3 is CSVVAGVEAFF. CDR3 coding DNA: TGCAGCGTTGTGGCAGGGGTTGAAGCTTTCTTT. The V call is TRBV29-1, the J call TRBJ1-1; a possible D gene is TRBD1 (6 bases). The ends were cut back, 4 bases at V and 7 bases at J, with 10 bases in the middle. The V gene's germline CDR1 is SQVTM and CDR2 ANQGSEA. This CDR3 contains 11 residues.

The gene calls are TRBV30 and TRBJ2-3, with 10 bases aligning to TRBD1. The germline V gene has CDR1 GTSNPN and CDR2 SVGIG (reference sequence). The CDR3 loop spans 15 amino acids. V trimming: 5 bases; J trimming: 0 bases; junction bases outside the gene matches: 5. This chain's CDR3 is CAWLRTGGSTDTQYF. The CDR3 DNA sequence: TGTGCCTGGCTACGGACAGGGGGAAGCACAGATACGCAGTATTTT.

The chain recombines TRBV2 with TRBJ2-5, with TRBD1 identical over 9 bases. Germline CDR1 reads SNHLY; CDR2 reads FYNNEI. V shed 8 bases, J shed 2 bases, and the junction held 6 bases outside the gene matches. The CDR3 length is 14 residues. The CDR3 loop is CASSKGTGQETQYF. The CDR3 nucleotides read TGTGCCAGCTCTAAGGGGACAGGGCAAGAGACCCAGTACTTC. Full variable domain (remainder filled in from reference TRBV2 and TRBJ2-5): EPEVTQTPSHQVTQMGQEVILRCVPISNHLYFYWYRQILGQKVEFLVSFYNNEISEKSEIFDDQFSVERPDGSNFTLKIRSTKLEDSAMYFCASSKGTGQETQYFGPGTRLLVL.

This chain joins TRBV27 and TRBJ2-3; 7 nucleotides match TRBD1. The CDR3 length is 15 residues. The J segment lost 2 bases and the V segment lost 5 bases, leaving 7 bases of the junction unmatched. Germline assignment: CDR1 MNHEY and CDR2 SMNVEV (reference sequence). CDR3 sequence: CASSPRDRNTDTQYF. In DNA form, the CDR3 reads TGTGCCAGCAGTCCACGGGACAGAAACACAGATACGCAGTATTTT.

The chain recombines TRBV24-1 with TRBJ2-3, with D possibly matching TRBD2 (5 bases). Germline CDR1 reads KGHDR; CDR2 reads SFDVKD. V was cut by 4 bases and J by 2 bases, with 12 bases left in between. The CDR3 loop spans 15 amino acids. CDR3 in amino acids: CATSEGIGDTDTQYF. The DNA of the CDR3 is TGTGCCACCAGTGAGGGCATCGGGGACACAGATACGCAGTATTTT.

The chain joins TRBV2 to TRBJ2-6; TRBD1 matches 7 bases. The CDR3 is 16 residues long. Trimming took 6 bases from V and 1 from J; bases not matched to a gene: 6. CDR1 SNHLY and CDR2 FYNNEI come from the germline V gene. The CDR3 sequence: CASRLDRESGANVLTF. In DNA form, the CDR3 reads TGTGCCAGCAGATTAGACAGGGAGTCTGGGGCCAACGTCCTGACTTTC.